This T cell receptor (beta chain) appears in the sequencing data of a study of naive and memory T cell subsets. Concerning this clonotype: Its antigen is not known.

Overall study findings and caveats: Naive and memory subsets had different power law exponents for TCR abundance.

Both TRBC1 and TRBC2 were covered by a beta constant-region primer of two equimolar oligonucleotides. Nested alpha and beta constant-region primers with the SP2 primer drove four PCR rounds on ligated cDNA. Via MiXCR, TCRdb re-called the UMI-ligation and nested PCR reads, giving one row per CDR3 protein. Seen here are around 18,000 distinct CDR3 sequences, roughly 10% observed once, and the top ten hold about 21%. The sequence came from a human donor in good health. Sequencing was carried out using central memory CD8+ T cells from blood.

CDR3 in amino acids: CSVVGNKSYEQYF. Written as DNA, the CDR3 is TGCAGCGTTGTTGGGAATAAATCATACGAGCAGTACTTC. The chain uses TRBV29-1 and TRBJ2-7; D is ambiguous. The germline V gene has CDR1 SQVTM and CDR2 ANQGSEA. This CDR3 is 13 amino acids long. Trimming stripped 4 bases from V and 4 bases from J, with 14 bases between.